This T cell receptor (beta chain) derives from a study of T cells in narcolepsy. This clone was seen a handful of times. Its antigen remains unknown. The CDR3 covers 14 residues. The ends were cut back, 2 bases at V and 7 bases at J, with 12 bases in the middle. From germline, CDR1 is SGHTA and CDR2 FQGNSA. General study findings and limits: Healthy controls reportedly lacked the autoreactive clonotypes serially found in patients' blood. HCRT-specific and TRIB2-specific autoreactive clonotypes appeared among same-patient CSF and blood CD4+ clonotypes.

Only in-frame clones appear in the TCRdb table, and some are missing; sequencing was by immunoSEQ multiplex PCR. In the table there are tens of thousands of clones, roughly 85% of which are singletons. The chain joins TRBV7-2 to TRBJ1-5; TRBD1 might be the D (5 bases). Sequencing was carried out using CD45RA- memory CD4+ T cells from PBMCs. This clonotype was sampled from a human donor with narcolepsy. The CDR3 is CASSLFGGGQPQHF. The CDR3 nucleotides read TGTGCCAGCAGCTTATTCGGGGGGGGACAGCCCCAGCATTTT.